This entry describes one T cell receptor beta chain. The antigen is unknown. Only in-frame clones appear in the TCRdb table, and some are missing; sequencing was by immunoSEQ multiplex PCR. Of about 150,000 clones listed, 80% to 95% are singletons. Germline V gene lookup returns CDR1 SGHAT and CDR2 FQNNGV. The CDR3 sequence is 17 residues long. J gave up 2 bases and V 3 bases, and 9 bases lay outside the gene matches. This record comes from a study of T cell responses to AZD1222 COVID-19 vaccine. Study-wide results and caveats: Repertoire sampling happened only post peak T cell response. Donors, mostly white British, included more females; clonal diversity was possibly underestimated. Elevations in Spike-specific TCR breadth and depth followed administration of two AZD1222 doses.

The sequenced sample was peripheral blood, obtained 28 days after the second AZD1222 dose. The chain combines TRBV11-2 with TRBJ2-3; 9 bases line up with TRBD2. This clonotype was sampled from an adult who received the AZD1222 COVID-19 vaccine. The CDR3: CASSFRGAGGPTDTQYF. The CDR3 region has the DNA TGTGCCAGCAGCTTTAGGGGAGCGGGAGGCCCCACAGATACGCAGTATTTT.